This T cell receptor beta chain appears in the sequencing data of a study of stem cell transplantation in POMP-related autoinflammatory disease. Across the study: Before transplant: CD4+ naive skewing, low CD8+ proportions, reduced cytokine secretion.

Produced via immunoSEQ multiplex PCR; TCRdb's table is partial and in-frame only. The table has approximately 2,100 clones, around 85% seen once. This clone appeared a few times. V was cut by 8 bases and J by 6 bases, with 17 bases left in between. The length of the CDR3 is 15 residues. Germline V CDR1 and CDR2: SNHLY, FYNNEI. This chain links TRBV2 with TRBJ1-6; no reliable D call. This TCR came from a human donor with POMP-related autoinflammation and immune dysregulation (PRAID). The sample here was Tregs from PBMCs, taken before stem cell transplantation. The CDR3 protein is CASGTGNWGNSPLHF. The CDR3 bases are TGTGCCAGCGGAACTGGGAATTGGGGTAATTCACCCCTCCACTTT.